The 13 T cell receptor beta chains below come from one sample, sequenced in a study of metastatic and nonmetastatic thyroid tumors. TCRdb redid the clone calls on the PCR reads using MiXCR. The sample contains 72,000 or so clones, less than 20% of which appear only once. Not a single patient had been given any form of treatment at any point before undergoing thyroid surgery. The sequenced sample was blood. The receptors stem from a female donor with papillary thyroid cancer or a benign thyroid nodule (not recorded which). Some clones in this sample may be carry-over from other donors' samples.

In this sample, this clone turned up many times. V and J are TRBV30 and TRBJ1-1; D remains ambiguous. The CDR3 contains 16 residues. Germline CDR1 and CDR2: GTSNPN and SVGIG (reference sequence). Trimming shortened V by 1 base and J by 1 base, and 16 bases separated the two germline ends. This CDR3 is CAWSERRRVGNTEAFF. The CDR3 coding sequence is TGTGCCTGGAGTGAGAGGAGAAGGGTTGGGAACACTGAAGCTTTCTTT.

This clone was detected only a few times. J is TRBJ1-2 and V is TRBV5-1; a possible D gene is TRBD1 (5 bases). Germline assignment: CDR1 SGHRS and CDR2 YFSETQ. The CDR3 loop spans 14 amino acids. The V and J ends lost 3 bases and 0 bases respectively, with 9 bases between them. The CDR3 is CASSSTEANYGYTF. Written as DNA, the CDR3 is TGCGCCAGCAGCTCGACAGAAGCTAACTATGGCTACACCTTC.

This clone was counted many times. V gene TRBV12-3 or TRBV12-4 combines with J gene TRBJ1-2; 7 bases are a match to TRBD1. The CDR3 has 15 residues. V gave up 0 bases and J gave up 8 bases; unmatched junction bases: 9. The CDR3 region is CASSLALQGLGGYTF. The CDR3 DNA follows: TGTGCCAGCAGTTTAGCGCTACAGGGGCTCGGGGGCTACACCTTC.

This clone appeared many times. The chain carries TRBV30 and TRBJ2-3; the D gene is possibly TRBD1 (6 bases). The ends were cut back, 0 bases at V and 4 bases at J, with 11 bases in the middle. The CDR3 covers 14 residues. The germline V gene encodes CDR1 GTSNPN and CDR2 SVGIG (reference sequence). DNA of the CDR3: TGTGCCTGGAGTGTTTTGGGGGCTGCAGATACGCAGTATTTT. Translation: CAWSVLGAADTQYF.

This clone has just a few counts. This sequence joins TRBV10-3 and TRBJ2-7, with D possibly matching TRBD2 (6 bases). The germline gives CDR1 ENHRY, CDR2 SYGVKD. The CDR3 spans 15 residues. V dropped 3 bases and J dropped 4 bases, with 16 bases sitting between them. In DNA form, the CDR3 reads TGTGCCATCAGTGACTACGGGGGACCGCGGTACGAGCAGTACTTC. It codes for CAISDYGGPRYEQYF.

This clone was seen ten or more times. A read error is possible here, since a much larger clone lies one base away. The same CDR3 arises from other DNA sequences in this sample as well. CDR3 region: CASRRRGGLAPTGELFF. The CDR3 DNA is TGTGCCAGCAGACGGCGTGGGGGACTGGCCCCGACCGGGGAGCTGTTTTTT. The genes are TRBV11-2 and TRBJ2-2, with TRBD2 as a possible D gene (6 bases). Trimming stripped 6 bases from V and 5 bases from J, with 22 bases between. Germline lookup yields CDR1 SGHAT and CDR2 FQNNGV. CDR3 length: 17 amino acids.

In this sample, this clone turned up many times. J is TRBJ2-2 and V is TRBV5-1; maybe TRBD1 (6 bases). V shed 4 bases and J shed 2 bases, with 12 bases lying between them. CDR1 SGHRS and CDR2 YFSETQ come from the germline V gene. The CDR3 consists of 15 residues. CDR3 sequence (DNA): TGCGCCAGCAGCGCCCGGACAGCAAACACCGGGGAGCTGTTTTTT. This encodes CASSARTANTGELFF.

This chain joins TRBV5-1 and TRBJ1-6, with D unresolved. This CDR3 has 13 amino acids. CDR1 is SGHRS and CDR2 is YFSETQ in the germline V gene. V lost 0 bases and J lost 7, with 5 bases in between. The CDR3 DNA reads TGCGCCAGCAGCTTGGAGGTCAATTCACCCCTCCACTTT. Translated, it gives CASSLEVNSPLHF.

The chain joins TRBV4-2 to TRBJ2-2; 12 bases are shared with TRBD2. The trim removed 1 base at V and 5 bases at J, leaving 8 bases unmatched. This CDR3 spans 18 amino acids. The germline V gene has CDR1 LGHNA and CDR2 YNFKEQ. CDR3 DNA: TGTGCCAGCAGCCAAGGGGATCTAGCGGGGGGGCGGACCGGGGAGCTGTTTTTT. Its protein is CASSQGDLAGGRTGELFF.

This clone was detected many times. The CDR3 DNA reads as TGTGCCAGCAGTTCCTGGTCGGGTCGGGGTCTTGAGCAGTTCTTC. Its translation: CASSSWSGRGLEQFF. The J gene is TRBJ2-1, the V gene TRBV12-3 or TRBV12-4, with D perhaps TRBD2 (5 bases). Trimming took off 4 bases at V and 9 bases at J, with 19 bases between the two ends. The CDR3 has 15 amino acids.

The V gene is TRBV2, the J gene TRBJ1-4; no firm D call. There are 12 residues in the CDR3. Trimming shortened V by 5 bases and J by 7 bases, and 8 bases separated the two germline ends. Germline CDR1 reads SNHLY; CDR2 reads FYNNEI. The CDR3 region is CASSKEGEKLFF. The DNA for the CDR3 is TGTGCCAGCAGTAAGGAGGGTGAAAAACTGTTTTTT.

This clone was observed a single time. This chain joins TRBV7-2 and TRBJ2-3, with 12 bases aligning to TRBD2. V lost 4 bases and J lost 14; bases outside the gene matches: 10. The CDR3 spans 14 residues. The germline gives CDR1 SGHTA, CDR2 FQGNSA. The CDR3 sequence: CASSSRTSGDTVYF. The DNA of the CDR3 is TGTGCCAGCAGCTCCCGGACTAGCGGGGATACGGTGTATTTT.

This clone was counted at least ten times. The chain links TRBV28 to TRBJ1-3; D remains unclear. The CDR3 has 14 residues. Trimming stripped 7 bases from V and 1 base from J, with 11 bases between. The germline V gene has CDR1 MDHEN and CDR2 SYDVKM. The CDR3 protein is CASKSITSGNTIYF. The CDR3 bases are TGTGCCAGCAAGTCCATTACTTCTGGAAACACCATATATTTT.